This passage covers 5 T cell receptor beta chains from one sample sequenced in a study of cytomegalovirus exposure and HLA in healthy donors. Primers: 60 Vbeta forward and 13 Jbeta reverse. Assay used: immunoSEQ multiplex PCR; TCRdb lists only in-frame clones, some missing. The repertoire consists of under 150,000 clones, with about 80% occurring once and the leading ten covering roughly 6.2%. Sequenced material: PBMCs. These receptors were taken from a woman in her thirties or forties in good health and CMV-seropositive.

The chain recombines TRBV18 with TRBJ2-3; 12 bases match TRBD2. The CDR3 sequence is 18 residues long. The trim removed 5 bases at V and 2 bases at J, leaving 11 bases unmatched. Germline V gene sequence: CDR1 KGHSH, CDR2 LQKENI. The CDR3 protein is CASSSIPTSGRLTDTQYF. In DNA, the CDR3 is TGTGCCAGCTCATCCATCCCGACTAGCGGGAGACTCACAGATACGCAGTATTTT.

V is TRBV11-2 and J is TRBJ1-4; possible D gene TRBD1, 6 bases. CDR1 and CDR2 from the germline V gene are SGHAT and FQNNGV. Trimming cost V 4 bases and J 0 bases, with 12 bases left between them. This CDR3 has 16 amino acids. The CDR3 region is CASSSAYRATNEKLFF. CDR3 bases: TGTGCCAGCAGCTCTGCGTACAGGGCAACTAATGAAAAACTGTTTTTT. The variable domain in full, with the rest retrieved from reference TRBV11-2 and TRBJ1-4, is EAGVAQSPRYKIIEKRQSVAFWCNPISGHATLYWYQQILGQGPKLLIQFQNNGVVDDSQLPKDRFSAERLKGVDSTLKIQPAKLEDSAVYLCASSSAYRATNEKLFFGSGTQLSVL.

The gene calls are TRBV5-1 and TRBJ2-5, with 7 bases lining up with TRBD2. V lost 4 bases and J lost 5; bases outside the gene matches: 8. The germline V gene has CDR1 SGHRS and CDR2 YFSETQ. The CDR3 is 14 residues long. Written as DNA, the CDR3 is TGCGCCAGCAGCGTCGAGCGCGGGAGCGAGACCCAGTACTTC. It yields the protein CASSVERGSETQYF.

This sequence joins TRBV10-2 and TRBJ2-2; TRBD2 agrees at 7 bases. This CDR3 is built from 15 residues. With 7 bases clipped from V and 0 bases from J, the junction kept 5 bases outside the gene matches. The germline gives CDR1 WSHSY, CDR2 SAAADI. CDR3 in DNA: TGCGCCAGCATCCGCGGGAGCGCGAACACCGGGGAGCTGTTTTTT. It is translated as CASIRGSANTGELFF.

The chain is built from TRBV29-1 and TRBJ2-5; 9 bases are shared with TRBD1. There are 14 residues in the CDR3. V shed 4 bases, J shed 5 bases, and the junction held 8 bases outside the gene matches. Germline CDR1 SQVTM, CDR2 ANQGSEA. CDR3 nucleotide sequence: TGCAGCGTTGGGTGGGGGACAGGGCGGGAGACCCAGTACTTC. Translation: CSVGWGTGRETQYF. The full variable domain, with the rest looked up from reference TRBV29-1 and TRBJ2-5, is SAVISQKPSRDICQRGTSLTIQCQVDSQVTMMFWYRQQPGQSLTLIATANQGSEATYESGFVIDKFPISRPNLTFSTLTVSNMSPEDSSIYLCSVGWGTGRETQYFGPGTRLLVL.